These 21 T cell receptor beta chains were all obtained from the same sample, sequenced in a study of T cell responses to AZD1222 COVID-19 vaccine. Here immunoSEQ multiplex PCR was the method, and the copy in TCRdb shows in-frame clones only, minus some. The table shows roughly 150,000 clones, with approximately 94% occurring only once. The sample consisted of peripheral blood, taken 28 days after the second AZD1222 dose. These receptor sequences come from an adult who received the AZD1222 COVID-19 vaccine.

This clone occurred once. Here the CDR3 reads CASSLEATDNEQFF. CDR3 DNA sequence: TGTGCCAGCAGCTTGGAGGCTACAGACAATGAGCAGTTCTTC. The chain uses TRBV5-4 and TRBJ2-1; D ambiguous. With 0 bases removed from V and 5 bases from J, the gap between germline ends came to 9 bases. The CDR3 has 14 residues. In germline, CDR1 is SGHNT, CDR2 YYREEE (reference sequence).

The chain combines TRBV9 with TRBJ2-1, with 12 bases lining up with TRBD2. The CDR3 contains 15 residues. Germline assignment: CDR1 SGDLS and CDR2 YYNGEE. Germline trimming cut 4 bases from V and 8 bases from J; bases unmatched to any gene: 7. CDR3 bases: TGTGCCAGCAGCTCCCTAGCGGGAGGGTTGGATGAGCAGTTCTTC. Protein sequence: CASSSLAGGLDEQFF.

This sequence joins TRBV10-1 and TRBJ2-7; no definite D call. V was shortened by 4 bases and J by 6 bases, with 7 bases between the two germline ends. The CDR3 spans 11 residues. Germline CDR1 is WNHNN and CDR2 is SYGVQD (reference sequence). The CDR3 spells CASSGVFEQYF. The CDR3 DNA follows: TGCGCCAGCAGTGGAGTTTTCGAGCAGTACTTC.

The chain joins TRBV6-6 to TRBJ2-3; no clear D gene. The CDR3 extends over 12 amino acids. Germline V gene sequence: CDR1 MNHNY, CDR2 SVGAGI (reference sequence). Trimming left V 2 bases short and J 9 bases short, with 9 bases between. The CDR3 bases are TGTGCCAGCAGTTACGGAAGTACAACGCAGTATTTT. The encoded protein is CASSYGSTTQYF.

CDR3 nucleotide sequence: TGTGCCAGCTCACCGGGGACAGCTAACACCGGGGAGCTGTTTTTT. Translated, it gives CASSPGTANTGELFF. The chain has TRBV18 and TRBJ2-2; 7 bases are a match to TRBD1. The junction had 3 bases not matched to a gene; V was cut back by 3 bases and J by 2 bases. CDR1 KGHSH and CDR2 LQKENI come from the germline V gene. The CDR3 covers 15 residues.

The rearrangement links TRBV4-1 to TRBJ2-3, with D unclear. CDR3 size: 14 residues. V lost 2 bases and J 5 bases, leaving 11 bases between the germline ends. CDR1 is MGHRA and CDR2 is YSYEKL in the germline V gene. CDR3 in DNA: TGCGCCAGCAGCCAAATAGGCGTGAGAGATACGCAGTATTTT. This codes for CASSQIGVRDTQYF.

The chain joins TRBV5-1 to TRBJ2-5, with D possibly called TRBD1 or TRBD2 (5 bases each). The CDR3 spans 13 residues. Germline CDR1 is SGHRS and CDR2 is YFSETQ. The germline V and J ends were trimmed by 8 bases and 1 base, with 12 bases remaining between them. CDR3 coding DNA: TGCGCCAGTAAGGGACCCACCCAAGAGACCCAGTACTTC. Protein product: CASKGPTQETQYF.

This clone was recorded once. The chain couples TRBV5-8 to TRBJ1-1; 8 bases line up with TRBD1. Unmatched junction bases numbered 6, after V lost 3 bases and J lost 5 bases. The germline CDR1 and CDR2 sequences are SGHTS and YDEGEE. The CDR3 has 14 amino acids. In nucleotides, the CDR3 is TGTGCCAGCAGCTCGGGACAGGCGGGAACTGAAGCTTTCTTT. It specifies CASSSGQAGTEAFF. The whole variable domain, filled in from reference TRBV5-8 and TRBJ1-1, reads EAGVTQSPTHLIKTRGQQATLRCSPISGHTSVYWYQQALGLGLQFLLWYDEGEERNRGNFPPRFSGRQFPNYSSELNVNALELEDSALYLCASSSGQAGTEAFFGQGTRLTVV.

The J gene is TRBJ2-1, the V gene TRBV11-3; TRBD2 agrees at 7 bases. With V trimmed by 3 bases and J by 8 bases, 10 bases remained unmatched. Per the germline V gene, CDR1 is SGHNT and CDR2 is YENEEA. The CDR3 has 15 residues. The chain's CDR3 is CASSLGGVSRDEQFF. The CDR3 bases are TGTGCCAGCAGCTTGGGGGGGGTTTCAAGGGATGAGCAGTTCTTC. Combining the CDR3 with reference TRBV11-3 and TRBJ2-1 gives the whole variable domain EAGVVQSPRYKIIEKKQPVAFWCNPISGHNTLYWYLQNLGQGPELLIRYENEEAVDDSQLPKDRFSAERLKGVDSTLKIQPAELGDSAVYLCASSLGGVSRDEQFFGPGTRLTVL.

To note about this clone: This same CDR3 is encoded by further DNA sequences in the sample. The rearrangement uses TRBV5-1 and TRBJ1-1; a weak D match, TRBD1 (5 bases). Per the germline V gene, CDR1 is SGHRS and CDR2 is YFSETQ. The V end lost 4 bases, the J end lost 4 bases, and 17 bases lay between the germline ends. The CDR3 runs 15 residues. Here the CDR3 reads CASSPGPGRGTEAFF. Here the CDR3 DNA reads TGCGCCAGCAGCCCCGGACCGGGGAGGGGCACTGAAGCTTTCTTT.

This clone has just one count. The V and J genes are TRBV7-2 and TRBJ2-7; D is uncertain. The CDR3 runs to 15 residues. Germline values: CDR1 SGHTA, CDR2 FQGNSA. V lost 3 bases, J lost 5 bases, and 17 bases lay in between. The CDR3 DNA reads TGTGCCAGCAGCTTTACAGAAGCCCTCCTGGACGAGCAGTACTTC. It translates to CASSFTEALLDEQYF.

The V and J genes are TRBV10-3 and TRBJ2-3, with 11 bases that match TRBD2. The trim removed 10 bases at V and 1 base at J, leaving 13 bases unmatched. From germline, CDR1 is ENHRY and CDR2 SYGVKD. The CDR3 has 17 amino acids. The chain's CDR3 is CATRGLAGGVGTDTQYF. The DNA for the CDR3 is TGTGCCACCAGGGGGCTAGCGGGAGGAGTGGGCACAGATACGCAGTATTTT.

V is TRBV6-5 and J is TRBJ2-3, with TRBD1 as a possible D gene (6 bases). The CDR3 has 16 amino acids. V was trimmed by 2 bases and J by 3 bases, leaving 15 bases between them. Germline V gene data show CDR1 as MNHEY and CDR2 as SVGAGI. The CDR3 nucleotides read TGTGCCAGCAGTTACAGTGGATGGGGGCAAACAGATACGCAGTATTTT. Protein product: CASSYSGWGQTDTQYF.

The rearrangement links TRBV9 to TRBJ2-1; tentatively, D is TRBD1 (6 bases). Germline-derived CDR1 and CDR2 are SGDLS and YYNGEE. CDR3 size: 17 residues. V was trimmed by 3 bases and J by 6 bases, leaving 22 bases between them. CDR3 nucleotides: TGTGCCAGCAGCGACGGGACCGGGACACCGACTCCCAATGAGCAGTTCTTC. The encoded protein is CASSDGTGTPTPNEQFF. The whole variable domain, filled in from reference TRBV9 and TRBJ2-1, reads DSGVTQTPKHLITATGQRVTLRCSPRSGDLSVYWYQQSLDQGLQFLIQYYNGEERAKGNILERFSAQQFPDLHSELNLSSLELGDSALYFCASSDGTGTPTPNEQFFGPGTRLTVL.

This sequence joins TRBV10-3 and TRBJ1-3; D is possibly TRBD1 (5 bases). The V gene lost 4 bases and the J gene lost 4 bases, with 8 bases spanning the gap. The CDR3 contains 13 residues. CDR1 ENHRY and CDR2 SYGVKD come from the germline V gene. The CDR3 region is CAISGGAGNTIYF. The CDR3 coding sequence is TGTGCCATCAGTGGTGGGGCCGGAAACACCATATATTTT.

The chain couples TRBV5-8 to TRBJ1-2, with D hard to call. Germline V gene lookup returns CDR1 SGHTS and CDR2 YDEGEE. This CDR3 contains 15 residues. V dropped 0 bases and J dropped 5 bases, with 14 bases sitting between them. The DNA for the CDR3 is TGTGCCAGCAGCTTGGCCCTTGGGCCTATTTATGGCTACACCTTC. Its translation: CASSLALGPIYGYTF.

The chain employs TRBV4-1 and TRBJ2-1, with unresolved D. The CDR3 is made up of 16 amino acids. Germline loops: CDR1 MGHRA, CDR2 YSYEKL. The V end lost 0 bases, the J end lost 0 bases, and 9 bases lay between the germline ends. CDR3 nucleotides: TGCGCCAGCAGCCAAGAGGGTCTGAGCTCCTACAATGAGCAGTTCTTC. Translating it yields CASSQEGLSSYNEQFF.

The chain combines TRBV5-4 with TRBJ2-7; no clear D gene. This CDR3 is 14 amino acids long. V was trimmed by 0 bases and J by 1 base, leaving 8 bases between them. The germline V gene has CDR1 SGHNT and CDR2 YYREEE (reference sequence). This CDR3 is CASSLDGPSYEQYF. For the CDR3, the DNA is TGTGCCAGCAGCTTGGATGGACCTTCCTACGAGCAGTACTTC.

The CDR3 DNA reads TGCAGTGCTAGGGGTGTCTACGAGCAGTACTTC. Protein: CSARGVYEQYF. The chain joins TRBV20-1 to TRBJ2-7; D remains unclear. The CDR3 consists of 11 residues. The V gene lost 3 bases and the J gene lost 3 bases, with 6 bases spanning the gap. Germline-derived CDR1 and CDR2 are DFQATT and SNEGSKA (reference sequence).

The chain is built from TRBV7-8 and TRBJ1-2, with D possibly matching TRBD1 (5 bases). Germline V lookup: CDR1 SGHVS, CDR2 FQNEAQ. The CDR3 runs 17 residues. Trimming pared 5 bases from V and 1 base from J, leaving 20 bases between. CDR3 sequence (DNA): TGTGCCAGCAGCCTCAACGGCGGGCTGACAGTTAACTATGGCTACACCTTC. Amino acid sequence: CASSLNGGLTVNYGYTF.

The genes are TRBV6-2 or TRBV6-3 and TRBJ1-3, with D unresolved. The V gene's germline CDR1 is MNHEY and CDR2 SVGEGT. The V end lost 2 bases, the J end lost 0 bases, and 14 bases lay between the germline ends. This CDR3 has 17 amino acids. CDR3 coding DNA: TGTGCCAGCAGTTACATGGGAACGACTACCTCTGGAAACACCATATATTTT. It yields the protein CASSYMGTTTSGNTIYF.